This entry features one T cell receptor beta chain sequence. Per the germline V gene, CDR1 is SGHTA and CDR2 is FQGTGA. The germline V and J ends were trimmed by 5 bases and 2 bases, with 9 bases remaining between them. The CDR3 has 13 amino acids. The sample is drawn from a study of blood T cell repertoires in COVID-19. Study overall: Material from acute and convalescent COVID-19 was sourced from the United States, Italy and Spain.

Residents of about two dozen US areas, aged roughly 18 to 95 years, made up the participants. Measured with immunoSEQ multiplex PCR; TCRdb has only the in-frame clones, and not every one. The sample shows about 210,000 clones, just over 85% of them seen only once. The sample consisted of PBMCs or T cells enriched from blood (not recorded which). The TCR was taken from a middle-aged woman with acute COVID-19. The rearrangement joins TRBV7-3 to TRBJ2-5, with D tentatively TRBD1 (5 bases). CDR3 loop: CASSRQKQETQYF. CDR3 nucleotides: TGTGCCAGCAGCAGACAGAAACAAGAGACCCAGTACTTC.